This TCR beta chain was sequenced in a study of blood T cell repertoires in COVID-19. Some clones are missing from TCRdb's copy, which holds only in-frame ones; the method was immunoSEQ multiplex PCR. The table has tens of thousands of clones, about 90% seen once; the top ten hold approximately 5.8%. V was shortened by 4 bases and J by 0 bases, with 6 bases between the two germline ends. CDR3 length equals 13 residues. Germline CDR1 LGHDT, CDR2 YNNKEL (reference sequence). The genes are TRBV3-1 (or the pseudogene TRBV3-2) and TRBJ1-1, with D unclear. Sequencing used peripheral blood. This receptor was obtained from a woman aged 80 or over with active COVID-19. DNA for the CDR3: TGTGCCAGCAGCCCACAGATGAACACTGAAGCTTTCTTT. Its protein product is CASSPQMNTEAFF.